This T cell receptor (beta chain) came from a study of shared T cell receptors in the human thymus. CDR1 is SGHNT and CDR2 is YYREEE in the germline V gene (reference sequence). V gave up 4 bases and J gave up 4 bases; unmatched junction bases: 1. The CDR3 loop spans 12 amino acids. TCRdb's table, derived via immunoSEQ multiplex PCR, lists solely in-frame clones and lacks some. The table lists about 500,000 clones, 78% of them singletons. These data were likewise used in another study, on human thymus T cells. From that report: Resections were taken during corrective heart surgery, and the thymus tissue came from these. There appeared to be biased usage of V and J genes in thymic and blood repertoires.

The receptor's source is a boy less than two years old with a congenital heart defect. This sequence joins TRBV5-4 and TRBJ1-2; TRBD1 agrees at 7 bases. The sequenced sample consisted of thymocytes. CDR3 amino acids: CASSRDSYGYTF. CDR3 in DNA: TGTGCCAGCAGCCGGGACAGCTATGGCTACACCTTC. The full variable domain, its missing parts supplied by reference TRBV5-4 and TRBJ1-2, is ETGVTQSPTHLIKTRGQQVTLRCSSQSGHNTVSWYQQALGQGPQFIFQYYREEENGRGNFPPRFSGLQFPNYSSELNVNALELDDSALYLCASSRDSYGYTFGSGTRLTVV.